This TCR beta chain was identified in a study of blood T cell repertoires in COVID-19. As for the study in general: The United States, Italy and Spain provided the acute and convalescent COVID-19 samples. PBMCs, B-cell-depleted T cells, or T cells provided the cDNA or gDNA that made up the material.

The CDR3 totals 14 residues. Trimming removed 4 bases from V and 6 bases from J, with 12 bases in between. Germline V gene sequence: CDR1 LNHNV, CDR2 YYDKDF (reference sequence). Per the original data handling: Using reference gene primer amplification, nucleated cell counts were estimated. The method was immunoSEQ multiplex PCR; TCRdb's version includes in-frame clones alone and lacks a portion of them. The DNA gave D and trimming, while V, J and clone size come from that table. The sample contains approximately 170,000 clones, more than 70% of which appear only once. This TCR was sampled from a man aged 50-59 years who had recovered from COVID-19. The sequencing sample was made of peripheral blood. The chain joins TRBV15 to TRBJ1-4; D is possibly TRBD1 (6 bases). The CDR3: CATSKGGGDEKLFF. The DNA for the CDR3 is TGTGCCACCAGCAAAGGGGGGGGTGATGAAAAACTGTTTTTT.